Below are 19 T cell receptor beta chains sequenced from a single sample in a study of lymphopenia after photon versus proton radiotherapy. Only in-frame clones appear in the TCRdb table, and some are missing; sequencing was by immunoSEQ multiplex PCR. Seen here are some 25,000 clones, roughly nine tenths observed once, and the top ten hold less than 0.9%. The specimen was peripheral blood, collected from a patient treated with photon-based radiotherapy. All receptors derive from a woman between 50 and 59 years old with cholangiocarcinoma.

This clone was counted a few times. The CDR3, as DNA: TGCGCCAGCAGCTCGCAGGGTTCGGAGACCCAGTACTTC. Translating it yields CASSSQGSETQYF. The rearrangement joins TRBV5-1 to TRBJ2-5, with D perhaps matching TRBD1 (5 bases). CDR3 length: 13 amino acids. Germline V CDR1 and CDR2: SGHRS, YFSETQ. The V gene lost 3 bases and the J gene lost 5 bases, with 11 bases spanning the gap. Based on the CDR3 plus reference TRBV5-1 and TRBJ2-5, the full variable domain is KAGVTQTPRYLIKTRGQQVTLSCSPISGHRSVSWYQQTPGQGLQFLFEYFSETQRNKGNFPGRFSGRQFSNSRSEMNVSTLELGDSALYLCASSSQGSETQYFGPGTRLLVL.

This clone was counted once. The V gene is TRBV19, the J gene TRBJ1-1; no definite D call. The CDR3 totals 13 residues. Germline CDR1 LNHDA, CDR2 SQIVND (reference sequence). V lost 4 bases to trimming and J lost 3 bases, with 9 bases between them. The CDR3 here is CASSTKIYTEAFF. The DNA of the CDR3 is TGTGCCAGTAGTACCAAGATTTACACTGAAGCTTTCTTT.

The chain uses TRBV2 and TRBJ2-3; TRBD2 aligns across 12 bases. The V and J ends lost 8 bases and 2 bases, in that order; junction bases with no gene match: 5. The CDR3 runs to 15 residues. CDR1 is SNHLY and CDR2 is FYNNEI in the germline V gene. The CDR3 sequence: CASAGLAGLTDTQYF. DNA of the CDR3: TGTGCCAGCGCGGGACTAGCGGGTCTCACAGATACGCAGTATTTT.

The V gene is TRBV7-6, the J gene TRBJ2-5; unclear D gene. This CDR3 is built from 14 residues. From germline, CDR1 is SGHVS and CDR2 FNYEAQ. V lost 3 bases to trimming and J lost 2 bases, with 10 bases between them. CDR3 loop: CASSFRLRQETQYF. The CDR3 DNA is TGTGCCAGCAGCTTTAGACTCCGACAAGAGACCCAGTACTTC.

The chain couples TRBV11-2 to TRBJ2-3, with no clear D. V was pared by 0 bases and J by 1 base, with 8 bases between. CDR3 length: 15 amino acids. CDR1 SGHAT and CDR2 FQNNGV come from the germline V gene. Here the CDR3 reads CASSLEATRTDTQYF. For the CDR3, the DNA is TGTGCCAGCAGCTTAGAGGCGACGCGCACAGATACGCAGTATTTT.

The V and J genes are TRBV27 and TRBJ2-5; D assignment may be TRBD1 or TRBD2 (5 bases each). V was clipped by 5 bases and J by 7 bases, with 20 bases between them. CDR1 is MNHEY and CDR2 is SMNVEV in the germline V gene (reference sequence). The CDR3 has 15 amino acids. CDR3 nucleotide sequence: TGTGCCAGCAGTGGTACGGGGCAACAAATGGGGACCCAGTACTTC. Translating it yields CASSGTGQQMGTQYF.

The rearrangement links TRBV4-3 to TRBJ1-3; TRBD1 aligns across 7 bases. V dropped 0 bases and J dropped 0; count of bases not matched to a gene: 8. Germline lookup yields CDR1 LGHNA and CDR2 YSLEER. CDR3 length: 18 residues. CDR3 amino acids: CASSQEQGPISSGNTIYF. CDR3 sequence (DNA): TGCGCCAGCAGCCAAGAACAGGGGCCGATCAGCTCTGGAAACACCATATATTTT.

This chain connects TRBV19 to TRBJ1-5; perhaps TRBD1 as D (6 bases). The germline V gene has CDR1 LNHDA and CDR2 SQIVND (reference sequence). The CDR3 has 15 amino acids. Deletions cut 6 bases from V and 0 bases from J, with 12 bases between. CDR3 sequence (DNA): TGTGCCAGTAGCGACAGGCAATATAGCAATCAGCCCCAGCATTTT. Translated, it gives CASSDRQYSNQPQHF.

J is TRBJ1-2 and V is TRBV5-3; D is perhaps TRBD1 (5 bases). Being an ORF, TRBV5-3 has a function that is uncertain. V lost 3 bases, J lost 4 bases, and 10 bases lay in between. This CDR3 region has 13 residues. CDR3 in DNA: TGTGCCAGAAGCTCGACAGTTCCCTATGGCTACACCTTC. Translating gives CARSSTVPYGYTF.

The chain uses TRBV5-6 and TRBJ2-1; D not certain. V lost 1 base, J lost 9 bases, and 8 bases lay in between. The germline CDR1 and CDR2 sequences are SGHDT and YYEEEE. The CDR3 covers 12 residues. DNA of the CDR3: TGTGCCAGCAGCTTGTGGGCATCTGAGCAGTTCTTC. Its translation is CASSLWASEQFF.

The chain has TRBV6-5 and TRBJ1-5, with TRBD1 matching over 8 bases. CDR3 length equals 13 residues. From germline, CDR1 is MNHEY and CDR2 SVGAGI. V lost 8 bases to trimming and J lost 7 bases; unmatched junction nucleotides: 7. This CDR3 is CASRTGSRQPQHF. The CDR3 coding sequence is TGTGCCAGCCGGACAGGGTCGAGACAGCCCCAGCATTTT.

The J gene is TRBJ1-2, the V gene TRBV10-3, with 10 positions matching TRBD1. V shed 2 bases and J 6 bases; nucleotides not matched to a gene: 6. The CDR3 extends over 15 amino acids. Germline lookup yields CDR1 ENHRY and CDR2 SYGVKD. The CDR3 region is CAISERTGGRDGYTF. The CDR3 region has the DNA TGTGCCATCAGTGAGCGGACAGGGGGGAGGGATGGCTACACCTTC.

The V call is TRBV4-3, the J call TRBJ2-4; D is uncertain. Trimming took 0 bases from V and 1 from J, leaving 16 bases between them. Germline CDR1 LGHNA, CDR2 YSLEER. This CDR3 is built from 18 residues. As DNA, the CDR3 is TGCGCCAGCAGCCAAGATAGATTCGCGAACTCCGCCAAAAACATTCAGTACTTC. It encodes CASSQDRFANSAKNIQYF.

The chain uses TRBV7-6 and TRBJ2-5; the D is unclear. Germline V lookup: CDR1 SGHVS, CDR2 FNYEAQ. The CDR3 contains 12 residues. V lost 5 bases to trimming and J lost 0 bases, with 4 bases between them. The CDR3 reads CASSPNQETQYF. The CDR3 region has the DNA TGTGCCAGCAGCCCGAACCAAGAGACCCAGTACTTC.

The table lists this clone with a count of one. V gene TRBV10-3 combines with J gene TRBJ1-2; D unclear. The V and J ends lost 0 bases and 6 bases respectively, with 23 bases between them. Germline V gene sequence: CDR1 ENHRY, CDR2 SYGVKD. The CDR3 covers 18 residues. The CDR3 protein is CAISESTRLLTKEDGYTF. CDR3 sequence (DNA): TGTGCCATCAGTGAGTCGACTCGGTTACTCACAAAGGAGGATGGCTACACCTTC.

This rearrangement joins TRBV9 to TRBJ1-1, with D uncertain. CDR3 size: 13 residues. V gave up 0 bases and J gave up 4 bases, with 7 bases separating them. Germline CDR1 SGDLS, CDR2 YYNGEE. The CDR3 region is CASSVAGSTEAFF. CDR3 in DNA: TGTGCCAGCAGCGTAGCTGGTAGCACTGAAGCTTTCTTT.

V is TRBV5-6 and J is TRBJ2-5; possible D gene TRBD1, 6 bases. The V end lost 4 bases, the J end lost 2 bases, and 15 bases lay between the germline ends. Germline V gives CDR1 SGHDT, CDR2 YYEEEE. This CDR3 has 15 residues. CDR3 in DNA: TGTGCCAGCAGCGGGGCCGGGACACCACAAGAGACCCAGTACTTC. It codes for CASSGAGTPQETQYF. Full variable domain (outside the CDR3, taken from reference TRBV5-6 and TRBJ2-5): DAGVTQSPTHLIKTRGQQVTLRCSPKSGHDTVSWYQQALGQGPQFIFQYYEEEERQRGNFPDRFSGHQFPNYSSELNVNALLLGDSALYLCASSGAGTPQETQYFGPGTRLLVL.

The J gene is TRBJ2-1, the V gene TRBV9; possibly TRBD1 or TRBD2 for D (6 bases each). The V and J ends lost 4 bases and 5 bases respectively, with 19 bases between them. CDR1 is SGDLS and CDR2 is YYNGEE in the germline V gene. CDR3 length: 16 amino acids. The CDR3 region is CASSPYITGGNNEQFF. CDR3 nucleotides: TGTGCCAGCAGCCCTTATATAACCGGGGGCAACAATGAGCAGTTCTTC.

The chain recombines TRBV5-6 with TRBJ1-5; 9 positions agree with TRBD1. This CDR3 has 17 residues. Germline CDR1 SGHDT, CDR2 YYEEEE. Trimming at V came to 3 bases and at J to 2 bases, leaving 9 bases not matched to a gene. The CDR3 protein is CASSSTWDREGNQPQHF. The CDR3 DNA reads TGTGCCAGCAGCTCGACTTGGGACAGGGAAGGCAATCAGCCCCAGCATTTT.